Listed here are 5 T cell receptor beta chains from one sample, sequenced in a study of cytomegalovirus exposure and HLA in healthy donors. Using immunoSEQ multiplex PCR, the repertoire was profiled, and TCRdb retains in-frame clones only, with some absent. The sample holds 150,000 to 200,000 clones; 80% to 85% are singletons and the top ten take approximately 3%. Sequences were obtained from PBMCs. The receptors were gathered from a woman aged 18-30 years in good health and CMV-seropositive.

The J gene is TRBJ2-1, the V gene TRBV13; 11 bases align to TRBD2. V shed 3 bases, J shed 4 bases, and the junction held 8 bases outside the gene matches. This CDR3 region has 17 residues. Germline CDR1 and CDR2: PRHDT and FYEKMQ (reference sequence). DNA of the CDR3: TGTGCCAGCAGCTTCCTAGCGGGGGGCGTGGGATACAATGAGCAGTTCTTC. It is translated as CASSFLAGGVGYNEQFF.

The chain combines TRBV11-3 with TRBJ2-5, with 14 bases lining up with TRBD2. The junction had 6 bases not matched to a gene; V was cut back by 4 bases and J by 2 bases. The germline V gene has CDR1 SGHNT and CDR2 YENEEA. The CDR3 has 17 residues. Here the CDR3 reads CASSYGTSGGTQETQYF. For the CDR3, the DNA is TGTGCCAGCAGCTATGGGACTAGCGGGGGCACACAAGAGACCCAGTACTTC.

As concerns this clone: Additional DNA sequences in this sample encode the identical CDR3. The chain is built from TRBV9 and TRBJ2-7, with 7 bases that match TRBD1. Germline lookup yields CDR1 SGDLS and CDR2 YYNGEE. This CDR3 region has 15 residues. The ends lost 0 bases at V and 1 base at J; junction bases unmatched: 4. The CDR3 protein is CASSVGGDSSYEQYF. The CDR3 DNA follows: TGTGCCAGCAGCGTAGGTGGGGACAGTTCCTACGAGCAGTACTTC.

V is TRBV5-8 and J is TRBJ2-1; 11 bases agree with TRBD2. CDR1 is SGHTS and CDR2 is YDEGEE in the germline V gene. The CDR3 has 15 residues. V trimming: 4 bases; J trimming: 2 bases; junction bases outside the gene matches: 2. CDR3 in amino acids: CASSRLAGTYNEQFF. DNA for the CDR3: TGTGCCAGCAGCCGACTAGCGGGGACCTACAATGAGCAGTTCTTC.

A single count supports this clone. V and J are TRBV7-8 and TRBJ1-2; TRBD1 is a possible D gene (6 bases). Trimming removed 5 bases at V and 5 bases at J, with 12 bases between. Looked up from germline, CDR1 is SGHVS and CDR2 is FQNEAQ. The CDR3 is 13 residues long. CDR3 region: CASSPGQAYGYTF. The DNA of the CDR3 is TGTGCCAGCAGCCCGGGACAAGCGTATGGCTACACCTTC.